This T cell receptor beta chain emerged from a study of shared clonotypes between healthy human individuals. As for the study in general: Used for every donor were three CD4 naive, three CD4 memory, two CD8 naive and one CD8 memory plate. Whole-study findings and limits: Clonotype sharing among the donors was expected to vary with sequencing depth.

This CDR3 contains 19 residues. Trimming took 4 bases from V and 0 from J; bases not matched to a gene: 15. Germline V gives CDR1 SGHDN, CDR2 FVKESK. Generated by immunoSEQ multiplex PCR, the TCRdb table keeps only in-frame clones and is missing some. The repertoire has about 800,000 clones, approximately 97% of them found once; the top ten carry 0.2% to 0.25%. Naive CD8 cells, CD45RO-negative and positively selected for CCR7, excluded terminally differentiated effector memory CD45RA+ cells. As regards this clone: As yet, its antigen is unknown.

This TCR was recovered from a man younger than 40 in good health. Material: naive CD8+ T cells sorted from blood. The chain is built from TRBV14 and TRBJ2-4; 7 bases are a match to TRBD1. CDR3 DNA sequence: TGTGCCAGCAGCCTCTCTCGCGGACAGGATATTCTAGCCAAAAACATTCAGTACTTC. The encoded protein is CASSLSRGQDILAKNIQYF.